Detailed here is one T cell receptor beta chain. Profiling relied on immunoSEQ multiplex PCR, and the TCRdb table lists in-frame clones only, not all of them. The sample carries roughly 45,000 clones, about four fifths recorded once. The data stem from a study of PD-L1 blockade in urothelial cancer. Time point given: peripheral blood 6 weeks after treatment start. All patients handed over anywhere from 1 to 8 samples, pretreatment and on-treatment. The sample in question was PBMCs, obtained around atezolizumab (anti-PD-L1) treatment. The receptor comes from a man between 60 and 75 years old with urothelial cancer.

This CDR3 reads CASDRGKVPLHF. CDR3 nucleotides: TGTGCCTCGGACAGGGGAAAAGTCCCCCTCCACTTT. This chain connects TRBV30 to TRBJ1-6; 9 bases agree with TRBD1. V lost 7 bases, J lost 13 bases, and 8 bases stayed unmatched. The length of the CDR3 is 12 residues. Germline loops: CDR1 GTSNPN, CDR2 SVGIG (reference sequence).